These 14 T cell receptor beta chains came from one sample sequenced in a study of blood T cell repertoires in COVID-19. Libraries were prepared by immunoSEQ multiplex PCR; TCRdb keeps only in-frame clonotypes and omits some of them. The sample yields around 200,000 clones, about 83% seen once. Sample: peripheral blood. Source of these receptors: a man between 60 and 75 years old who had recovered from COVID-19.

The rearrangement joins TRBV6-2 or TRBV6-3 to TRBJ1-5, with 9 bases identical to TRBD1. The CDR3 consists of 17 residues. With V trimmed by 6 bases and J by 6 bases, 15 bases remained unmatched. Germline assignment: CDR1 MNHEY and CDR2 SVGEGT. CDR3 sequence (DNA): TGTGCCAGCAGCCCTTACCGGGACAGGGTTAGGAGTCAGCCCCAGCATTTT. This sequence encodes CASSPYRDRVRSQPQHF.

The chain carries TRBV3-1 (or the pseudogene TRBV3-2) and TRBJ1-2; 8 positions match TRBD1. V gave up 3 bases and J gave up 5 bases; unmatched junction bases: 2. The CDR3 consists of 13 residues. Germline-derived CDR1 and CDR2 are LGHDT and YNNKEL (reference sequence). The DNA for the CDR3 is TGTGCCAGCAGCCAGAGACAGGGGTATGGCTACACCTTC. Translation gives CASSQRQGYGYTF.

In DNA form, the CDR3 reads TGTGCCAGCAGCCACCTCCCACTAGCGGGAGTGCCAGGGGACGAGCAGTACTTC. Translating it yields CASSHLPLAGVPGDEQYF. This chain connects TRBV5-4 to TRBJ2-7; 11 bases match TRBD2. Germline values: CDR1 SGHNT, CDR2 YYREEE (reference sequence). With V trimmed by 4 bases and J by 5 bases, 17 bases remained unmatched. The CDR3 totals 18 residues.

The chain couples TRBV2 to TRBJ2-7, with 8 bases matching TRBD1. Germline V gives CDR1 SNHLY, CDR2 FYNNEI. V dropped 7 bases and J dropped 7; count of bases not matched to a gene: 9. The CDR3 consists of 13 residues. Written as DNA, the CDR3 is TGTGCCAGCATGACGGACAGGGTGGGAGAGCAGTACTTC. Translation gives CASMTDRVGEQYF. The full variable domain, in which reference TRBV2 and TRBJ2-7 provide the parts outside the CDR3, is EPEVTQTPSHQVTQMGQEVILRCVPISNHLYFYWYRQILGQKVEFLVSFYNNEISEKSEIFDDQFSVERPDGSNFTLKIRSTKLEDSAMYFCASMTDRVGEQYFGPGTRLTVT.

The chain is built from TRBV7-3 and TRBJ2-3, with 8 positions matching TRBD2. The CDR3 spans 15 residues. CDR1 is SGHTA, CDR2 FQGTGA, per germline. Trimming removed 5 bases from V and 10 bases from J; junction bases left unmatched: 14. This CDR3 is CASSQQNQGLDSQYF. CDR3 DNA: TGTGCCAGCAGCCAACAGAATCAGGGACTAGACTCGCAGTATTTT.

The chain employs TRBV7-3 and TRBJ2-7, with 7 bases aligning to TRBD1. Unmatched junction bases numbered 7, after V lost 5 bases and J lost 6 bases. The CDR3 runs to 13 residues. Germline CDR1 SGHTA, CDR2 FQGTGA. CDR3 residues: CASSATGAGEQYF. CDR3 DNA: TGTGCCAGCAGCGCAACAGGGGCAGGCGAGCAGTACTTC.

The gene calls are TRBV18 and TRBJ1-4; TRBD1 aligns across 7 bases. The CDR3 extends over 14 amino acids. V lost 0 bases to trimming and J lost 6 bases; unmatched junction nucleotides: 1. Germline V lookup: CDR1 KGHSH, CDR2 LQKENI. CDR3 sequence: CASSPPGGHEKLFF. CDR3 DNA sequence: TGTGCCAGCTCACCACCAGGGGGCCATGAAAAACTGTTTTTT.

The chain recombines TRBV18 with TRBJ2-1, with 13 bases identical to TRBD2. Looked up from germline, CDR1 is KGHSH and CDR2 is LQKENI. The CDR3 extends over 16 amino acids. The V and J ends lost 3 bases and 8 bases, in that order; junction bases with no gene match: 7. The CDR3 coding sequence is TGTGCCAGCTCACCCGGAGGCACTAGCGGGGGGGATGAGCAGTTCTTC. This sequence encodes CASSPGGTSGGDEQFF. The entire variable domain, with the rest obtained from reference TRBV18 and TRBJ2-1, is as follows: NAGVMQNPRHLVRRRGQEARLRCSPMKGHSHVYWYRQLPEEGLKFMVYLQKENIIDESGMPKERFSAEFPKEGPSILRIQQVVRGDSAAYFCASSPGGTSGGDEQFFGPGTRLTVL.

V is TRBV2 and J is TRBJ2-4, with D maybe TRBD1 (6 bases). The CDR3 totals 16 residues. The V gene lost 9 bases and the J gene lost 2 bases, with 20 bases spanning the gap. The germline V gene has CDR1 SNHLY and CDR2 FYNNEI. CDR3 DNA sequence: TGTGCCAGTCTCGAGAGGGGGAGTCTAACCAAAAACATTCAGTACTTC. This codes for CASLERGSLTKNIQYF.

The V and J genes are TRBV19 and TRBJ1-1, with a possible D match to TRBD1 (6 bases). The CDR3 has 13 amino acids. CDR1 and CDR2 from the germline V gene are LNHDA and SQIVND (reference sequence). V dropped 3 bases and J dropped 7 bases, with 12 bases sitting between them. CDR3 in amino acids: CASSINRDYEAFF. Written as DNA, the CDR3 is TGTGCCAGTAGTATCAACAGGGACTATGAAGCTTTCTTT.

The V and J genes are TRBV24-1 and TRBJ2-1; possible D gene TRBD1, 5 bases. CDR1 and CDR2 (germline): KGHDR, SFDVKD. V was clipped by 4 bases and J by 7 bases, with 13 bases between them. This CDR3 contains 14 residues. CDR3 bases: TGTGCCACCAGTGACCCCTGGACACGGAATGAGCAGTTCTTC. Its translation is CATSDPWTRNEQFF.

For the CDR3, the DNA is TGCGCCAGCAGCGTCGGACTTGGAAACACCATATATTTT. Its translation: CASSVGLGNTIYF. This chain joins TRBV5-1 and TRBJ1-3; D is uncertain. V was cut by 4 bases and J by 3 bases, with 8 bases left in between. The CDR3 has 13 amino acids. Germline V lookup: CDR1 SGHRS, CDR2 YFSETQ.

CDR3 residues: CASRTGKGTEAFF. CDR3 nucleotide sequence: TGTGCCAGCAGGACAGGGAAGGGCACTGAAGCTTTCTTT. This chain joins TRBV14 and TRBJ1-1; 7 bases align to TRBD1. In germline, CDR1 is SGHDN, CDR2 FVKESK. V was clipped by 6 bases and J by 4 bases; unmatched bases: 5. This CDR3 contains 13 residues.

The rearrangement uses TRBV19 and TRBJ2-3; TRBD1 matches at 8 bases. The trim removed 5 bases at V and 2 bases at J, leaving 6 bases unmatched. The CDR3 spans 15 residues. Germline assignment: CDR1 LNHDA and CDR2 SQIVND (reference sequence). DNA of the CDR3: TGTGCCAGTAGTTCAGGACAGGGAGTCACAGATACGCAGTATTTT. Translating it yields CASSSGQGVTDTQYF.